This paragraph covers one T cell receptor beta chain sequence. The antigen remains unidentified. The CDR3 is made up of 18 amino acids. V shed 3 bases and J shed 0 bases, with 20 bases lying between them. Germline V gene lookup returns CDR1 SGDLS and CDR2 YYNGEE. Clones were read by immunoSEQ multiplex PCR, and TCRdb kept only the in-frame ones, dropping some. The data show approximately 47,000 clones, around nine tenths seen once. The data are from a study of OX40 agonist ivuxolimab in advanced cancers. Overall study context: Ivuxolimab is an agonistic anti-OX40 (CD134) antibody, and patients were treated with it. Among those enrolled, mean age was about 60 years (range about 23 to 90) and 82.7% were male. There were three patients with partial responses, one having hepatocellular carcinoma and two cutaneous melanoma. Study conclusions and caveats: Among the lowest levels of clonal expansion were found in partial responders at 0.1-3.0 mg/kg.

The receptor was derived from an adult with an advanced solid tumor such as melanoma, head and neck, liver or kidney cancer. The sample was CD4+ or CD8+ T cells sorted from blood, taken in a trial of the OX40 agonist ivuxolimab. The chain combines TRBV9 with TRBJ2-3; TRBD2 might be the D (6 bases). The CDR3 DNA follows: TGTGCCAGCAGCGCCGTCGCAGGGACTTCCCCTAGCACAGATACGCAGTATTTT. It specifies CASSAVAGTSPSTDTQYF. The whole variable domain, remainder taken from reference TRBV9 and TRBJ2-3, is DSGVTQTPKHLITATGQRVTLRCSPRSGDLSVYWYQQSLDQGLQFLIQYYNGEERAKGNILERFSAQQFPDLHSELNLSSLELGDSALYFCASSAVAGTSPSTDTQYFGPGTRLTVL.